This TCR beta chain was retrieved from a study of T cells in Graves' hyperthyroidism and ophthalmopathy. Study-level points and caveats: Most clonotypes expanded in the thyroid (above 0.001) were also present in blood.

Any patient presenting with uncontrolled infection, other autoimmune disease, pregnancy or lactation was left out. This clonotype was counted ten times or more. What it binds is unknown. The length of the CDR3 is 13 residues. The trim removed 5 bases at V and 5 bases at J, leaving 6 bases unmatched. Germline V lookup: CDR1 MNHNS, CDR2 SASEGT. RNA transcripts gave rise to amplified TCR beta CDR3 regions. The HTBI primer set drove a first-round RT-PCR of the TCR CDR3. TCRdb reprocessed the multiplex PCR reads via MiXCR and lists one record per CDR3 protein. Seen here are some 620,000 distinct CDR3 sequences, roughly 15% observed once, and the top ten hold approximately 3.8%.

The chain employs TRBV6-1 and TRBJ2-7, with 7 bases identical to TRBD1. This TCR was recovered from a woman between 25 and 40 years old with Graves' hyperthyroidism. Sequencing input: blood. The CDR3 is CASSRQGLHEQYF. The CDR3 DNA is TGTGCCAGCAGTAGACAGGGTCTACACGAGCAGTACTTC.